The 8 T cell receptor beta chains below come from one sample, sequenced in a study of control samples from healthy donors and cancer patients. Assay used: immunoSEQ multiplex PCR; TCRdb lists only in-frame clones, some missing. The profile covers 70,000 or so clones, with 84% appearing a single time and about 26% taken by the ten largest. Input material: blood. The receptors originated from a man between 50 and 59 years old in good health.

The chain's CDR3 is CSASDLQGPGETQYF. In DNA form, the CDR3 reads TGCAGTGCTAGTGACTTACAGGGGCCTGGGGAGACCCAGTACTTC. The rearrangement joins TRBV20-1 to TRBJ2-5, with 7 nucleotides matching TRBD1. Germline values: CDR1 DFQATT, CDR2 SNEGSKA (reference sequence). The J segment lost 5 bases and the V segment lost 3 bases, leaving 12 bases of the junction unmatched. The CDR3 runs to 15 residues.

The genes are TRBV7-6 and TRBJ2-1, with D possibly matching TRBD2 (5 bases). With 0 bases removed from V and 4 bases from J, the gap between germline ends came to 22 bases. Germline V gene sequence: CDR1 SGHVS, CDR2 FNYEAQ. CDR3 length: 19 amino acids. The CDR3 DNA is TGTGCCAGCAGCTTAGCCCCGTTTATGGGTAGCGTTATTTACAATGAGCAGTTCTTC. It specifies CASSLAPFMGSVIYNEQFF.

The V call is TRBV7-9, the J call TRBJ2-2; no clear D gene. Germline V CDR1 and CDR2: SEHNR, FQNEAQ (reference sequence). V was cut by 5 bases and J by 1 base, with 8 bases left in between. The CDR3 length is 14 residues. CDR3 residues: CASSLTGNTGELFF. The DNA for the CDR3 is TGTGCCAGCAGCCTCACGGGGAACACCGGGGAGCTGTTTTTT.

CDR3 sequence reads: CASSVQGTNGYTF. CDR3 DNA sequence: TGTGCCAGTAGTGTACAGGGAACGAATGGCTACACCTTC. The rearrangement links TRBV19 to TRBJ1-2; tentatively, D is TRBD1 (6 bases). CDR1 LNHDA and CDR2 SQIVND come from the germline V gene (reference sequence). This CDR3 is 13 amino acids long. The V and J ends lost 5 bases and 6 bases respectively, with 13 bases between them.

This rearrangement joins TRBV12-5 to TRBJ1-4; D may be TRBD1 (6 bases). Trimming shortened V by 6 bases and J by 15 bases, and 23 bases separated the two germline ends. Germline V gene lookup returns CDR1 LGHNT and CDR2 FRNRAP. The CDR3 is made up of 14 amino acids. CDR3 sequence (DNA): TGTGCTAGTGGCTCGACAGGTCTAATGAAAAAGGTGTTTTTT. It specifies CASGSTGLMKKVFF.

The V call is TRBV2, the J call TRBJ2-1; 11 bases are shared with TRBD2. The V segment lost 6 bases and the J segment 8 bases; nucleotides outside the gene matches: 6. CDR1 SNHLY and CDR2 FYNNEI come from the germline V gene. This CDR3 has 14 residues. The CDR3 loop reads CASSGLAGRHEQFF. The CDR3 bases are TGTGCCAGCAGCGGACTAGCGGGCCGCCATGAGCAGTTCTTC.

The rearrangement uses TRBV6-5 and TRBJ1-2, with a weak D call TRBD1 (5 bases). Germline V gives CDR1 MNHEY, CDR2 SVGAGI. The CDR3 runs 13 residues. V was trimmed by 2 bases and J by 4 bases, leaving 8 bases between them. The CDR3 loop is CASSYAGVYGYTF. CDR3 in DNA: TGTGCCAGCAGTTACGCGGGGGTCTATGGCTACACCTTC.

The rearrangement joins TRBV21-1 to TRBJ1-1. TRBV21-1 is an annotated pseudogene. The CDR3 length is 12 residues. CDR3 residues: CASTPGPLEAFF. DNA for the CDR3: TGTGCCAGCACTCCGGGCCCCCTCGAAGCTTTCTTT.